The text below deals with one T cell receptor beta chain. Its binding antigen is unknown. No much larger clone is present one base from it, and per-base qualities are unavailable. Trimming takes 0 bases off V and 6 bases off J; junction bases not matched to a gene: 7. CDR1 and CDR2 (SGHKS, YYEKEE) derive from the germline V gene (reference sequence). The CDR3 covers 15 residues, taking in both the cysteine and the phenylalanine. CDR3 DNA is the only sequence kept; it has 45 bases, read in frame from the first base. The data derive from a study of blood T cell repertoires in COVID-19 (dated by TCRdb to 2019 to 2021). For context, the study as a whole: The collaborator samples originated in the United States, Italy and Spain and spanned the acute and convalescent phases of COVID-19. The prospective study material was composed of cDNA or gDNA derived from T cells, B-cell-depleted T cells, or PBMCs. Subjects who had been exposed to COVID-19, were actively infected with it, or had recovered from it provided the deeply sampled blood TCRbeta repertoires that made up the dataset. The repertoires were released in a freely available public database meant as a resource for research on the immune response to SARS-CoV-2. The samples were drawn from the first 160 participants of the ongoing ImmuneRACE study and from some 1,300 subjects provided by 6 global collaborators. Nearly every sample came with metadata listing a de-identified subject ID, COVID-19 status, age in years and sex. HLA class I and class II types, where available, came from metadata supplied by the sample provider rather than from assay-based typing.

Whole blood was collected in K2EDTA tubes by collaborating institutions according to the institutions' own protocols. For TCRbeta analysis, collaborators shipped samples in one of three forms: frozen whole blood, isolated PBMCs, or DNA extracted from either of those sample types. Overall study results and their limits: The quantity of clinical and demographic metadata differed by source and by participant and was supplied without curation.

TCRbeta CDR3 regions were amplified from genomic DNA by means of the immunoSEQ Assay, a bias-controlled multiplex PCR. In the paper's pipeline: Nucleated cell counts per sample were estimated from amplification of reference gene primers within the assay. To quantify the absolute abundance of each unique TCRbeta CDR3 rearrangement, sequence reads were collapsed and filtered. For each sample, productive Simpson clonality was calculated by taking the square root of Simpson's diversity index across productive rearrangements. In TCRdb, the immuneACCESS table is reduced to in-frame sequences with V and J assigned. These tables do not hold every clone; where another copy was compared, an unresolved V gene accounts for under half, and the others remain unexplained. That table furnishes V, J and clone size, whereas the DNA furnished D and trimming. The sample yields some 65,000 clones; approximately 80% were counted once. The top ten clones comprise 4.5% to 7% of the sample.

The clonotype originates from a woman in her 70s with acute or convalescent COVID-19. The chain is encoded by TRBV5-5 joined to TRBJ2-3, and 7 bases in between align with TRBD2. Material for sequencing was peripheral blood. The DNA sequence is given as TGTGCCAGCAGCTTGGCCGCGGGGGATGTGGATACGCAGTATTTT. It is translated as CASSLAAGDVDTQYF.